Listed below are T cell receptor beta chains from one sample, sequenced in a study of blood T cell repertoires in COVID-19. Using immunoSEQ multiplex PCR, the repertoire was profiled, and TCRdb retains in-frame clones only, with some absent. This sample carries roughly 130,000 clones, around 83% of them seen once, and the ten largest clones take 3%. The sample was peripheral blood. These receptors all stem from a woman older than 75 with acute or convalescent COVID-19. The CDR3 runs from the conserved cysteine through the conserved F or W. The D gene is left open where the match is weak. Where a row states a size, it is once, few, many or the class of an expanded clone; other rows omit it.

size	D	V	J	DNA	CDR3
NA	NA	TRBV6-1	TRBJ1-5	TGTGCCAGCAGTGAAGACCGGGTCCAAGGACAGCCCCAGCATTTT	CASSEDRVQGQPQHF
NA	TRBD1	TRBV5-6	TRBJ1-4	TGTGCCAGCAGCTTGGGGACAGGAAGTGAAAAACTGTTTTTT	CASSLGTGSEKLFF
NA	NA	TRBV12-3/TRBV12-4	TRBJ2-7	TGTGCCAGCAGTTTAAACAGGGGAGGCGAGCAGTACTTC	CASSLNRGGEQYF
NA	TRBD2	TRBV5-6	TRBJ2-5	TGTGCCAGCAGCTTTCCGGGACTAGTTGAGACCCAGTACTTC	CASSFPGLVETQYF
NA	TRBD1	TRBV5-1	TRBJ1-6	TGCGCCAGCAGCTTGGCTTCGGACAGGGGGTATTCACCCCTCCACTTT	CASSLASDRGYSPLHF
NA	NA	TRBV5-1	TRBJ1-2	TGCGCCAGCAGCTTGGGCCTTTTACGAGGAAACTATGGCTACACCTTC	CASSLGLLRGNYGYTF
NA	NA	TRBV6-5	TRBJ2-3	TGTGCCTTTTCTCGAGCGGGTTCCGAGGATACGCAGTATTTT	CAFSRAGSEDTQYF
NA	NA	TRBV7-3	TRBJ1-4	TGTGCCAGCAGCTTAAGGGGGGGTGAAAAACTGTTTTTT	CASSLRGGEKLFF
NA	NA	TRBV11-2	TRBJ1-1	TGTGCCAGCAAGGGAACTAGAAACACTGAAGCTTTCTTT	CASKGTRNTEAFF
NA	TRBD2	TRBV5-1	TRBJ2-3	TGCGCCAGCAGCTGGAGCGTGGCTAGCGGGGGTGAAGATACGCAGTATTTT	CASSWSVASGGEDTQYF
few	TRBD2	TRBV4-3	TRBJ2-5	TGCGCCAGCAGCCAAGAGAGAGCGGCGGGGGGGATGACGAATGAGACCCAGTACTTC	CASSQERAAGGMTNETQYF
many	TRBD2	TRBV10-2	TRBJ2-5	TGCGCCAGCACCTGGACTAGTTGGGAGACCCAGTACTTC	CASTWTSWETQYF
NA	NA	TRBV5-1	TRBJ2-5	TGCGCCAGCAGCTCTGCGGGGTCCCAAGAGACCCAGTACTTC	CASSSAGSQETQYF
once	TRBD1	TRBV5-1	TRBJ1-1	TGCGCCAGCAGCTTGGGGACAGGGATGAACACTGAAGCTTTCTTT	CASSLGTGMNTEAFF
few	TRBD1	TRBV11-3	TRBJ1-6	TGTGCCAGACGTCATCACGACAGGGCACCCTCATATAATTCACCCCTCCACTTT	CARRHHDRAPSYNSPLHF
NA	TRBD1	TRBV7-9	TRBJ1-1	TGTGCCAGCAGTTTACAGGGGGGTGGCACTGAAGCTTTCTTT	CASSLQGGGTEAFF
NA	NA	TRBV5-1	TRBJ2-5	TGCGCCAGCAGCTTGGAAAGACAGGACCAAGAGACCCAGTACTTC	CASSLERQDQETQYF
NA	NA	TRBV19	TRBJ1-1	TGTGCCAGTAGTAAGAACCCGGGAAACATGAACACTGAAGCTTTCTTT	CASSKNPGNMNTEAFF
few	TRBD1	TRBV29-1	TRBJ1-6	TGCAGCGTTTCAACTGGACAGGGAGAATCACCCCTCCACTTT	CSVSTGQGESPLHF
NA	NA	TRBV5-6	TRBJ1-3	TGTGCCAGCAGCGTGGATACAGGTTTCTCTGGAAACACCATATATTTT	CASSVDTGFSGNTIYF
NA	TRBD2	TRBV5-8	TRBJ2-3	TGTGCCAGCAGCCATGGCTTCCGGGGGGGCACAGATACGCAGTATTTT	CASSHGFRGGTDTQYF
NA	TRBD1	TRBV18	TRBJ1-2	TGTGCCAGCTCACCAAGTTGGCAGGGGGACCGAGGCTACACCTTC	CASSPSWQGDRGYTF
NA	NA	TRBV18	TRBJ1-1	TGTGCCAGCTCACCACTTGACAGCAACACTGAAGCTTTCTTT	CASSPLDSNTEAFF
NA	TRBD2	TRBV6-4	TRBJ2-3	TGTGCCAGCAGTGACTCCGTCGGACTAGCGGGGGGGCTTTCGAATACGCAGTATTTT	CASSDSVGLAGGLSNTQYF
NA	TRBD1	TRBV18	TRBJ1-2	TGTGCCAGCTCACCAGGTGGGGGACAGGACTATGGCTACACCTTC	CASSPGGGQDYGYTF
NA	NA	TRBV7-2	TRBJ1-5	TGTGCCAGCAGCCTAGACAGGATCAATCAGCCCCAGCATTTT	CASSLDRINQPQHF
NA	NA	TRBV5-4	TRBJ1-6	TGTGCCAGCAGCTTGGATTACCTTACTAACACCCTCCACTTT	CASSLDYLTNTLHF
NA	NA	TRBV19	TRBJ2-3	TGTGCCAGTAGTATAGACCTACCGGAGACGGGCACAGATACGCAGTATTTT	CASSIDLPETGTDTQYF
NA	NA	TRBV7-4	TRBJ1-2	TGTGCCAGCAGCTTAGCGCTGGCTTTC	CASSLALAF
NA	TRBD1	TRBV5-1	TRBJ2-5	TGCGCCAGCAGCTTTGGGACAGAAGAGACCCAGTACTTC	CASSFGTEETQYF
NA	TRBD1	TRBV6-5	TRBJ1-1	TGTGCCAGCAGTTACCGAACAGGGGGCACTGAAGCTTTCTTT	CASSYRTGGTEAFF
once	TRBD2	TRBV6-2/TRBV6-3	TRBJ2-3	TGTGCCAGCAGTTACTCCGGACTAGCGGGGAGCACAGATACGCAGTATTTT	CASSYSGLAGSTDTQYF
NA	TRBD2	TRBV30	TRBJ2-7	TGTGCCTGGAGCAGGACTAGCGGGGGTTACGAGCAGTACTTC	CAWSRTSGGYEQYF
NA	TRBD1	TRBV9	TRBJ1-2	TGTGCCAGCACGACAGGGGGTTGGGGCTACACCTTC	CASTTGGWGYTF
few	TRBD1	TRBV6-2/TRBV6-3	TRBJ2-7	TGTGCCAGCAGCCAATACAGGGGGTTGTACGAGCAGTACTTC	CASSQYRGLYEQYF
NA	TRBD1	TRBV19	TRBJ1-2	TGTGCCAGTAGCCGGGACAGGGGGCTAGGTGGCTACACCTTC	CASSRDRGLGGYTF
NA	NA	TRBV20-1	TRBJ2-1	TGCAGTGCTAGGGAGGGTAAGCAGTTCTTC	CSAREGKQFF
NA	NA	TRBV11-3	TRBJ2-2	TGTGCCAGCAGCTTAGCGGGGGACACCGGGGAGCTGTTTTTT	CASSLAGDTGELFF
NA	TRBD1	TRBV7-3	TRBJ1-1	TGTGCCAGCAGCTCAAGCCCAGGGGGCACTGAAGCTTTCTTT	CASSSSPGGTEAFF
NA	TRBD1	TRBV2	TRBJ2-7	TGTGCCAGCAGTGAAGCCCGGGACAGGGGCACCTACGAGCAGTACTTC	CASSEARDRGTYEQYF
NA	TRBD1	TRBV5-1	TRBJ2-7	TGCGCCAGCAGCTTGGTGACAGGGGGACTCGACCACGAGCAGTACTTC	CASSLVTGGLDHEQYF
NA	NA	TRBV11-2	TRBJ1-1	TGTGCCAGCAGCTCAGATATGAACACTGAAGCTTTCTTT	CASSSDMNTEAFF
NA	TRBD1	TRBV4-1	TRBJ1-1	TGCGCCAGCAGCACCTGGACAGGGTGGAACACTGAAGCTTTCTTT	CASSTWTGWNTEAFF
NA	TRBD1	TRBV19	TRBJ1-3	TGTGCCAGTACCGCTATCGGGACAGTTGGAAACACCATATATTTT	CASTAIGTVGNTIYF
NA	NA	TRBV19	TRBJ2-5	TGTGCCAGTAGTATAGTTTGGCAGGCCCAAGAGACCCAGTACTTC	CASSIVWQAQETQYF
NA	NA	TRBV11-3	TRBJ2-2	TGTGCCAGCAGCGCGAACCTGCGGACCGGGGAGCTGTTTTTT	CASSANLRTGELFF
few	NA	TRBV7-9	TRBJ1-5	TGTGCCAGCAGCTTAGGCGTGGATCAGCCCCAGCATTTT	CASSLGVDQPQHF
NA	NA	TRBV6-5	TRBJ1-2	TGTGCCAGCAGTTACTCTAGGCAGGGGACGAAATATGGCTACACCTTC	CASSYSRQGTKYGYTF
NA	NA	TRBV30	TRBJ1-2	TGTGCCTGTTTAGCGACAGCGGGAGGCTACACCTTC	CACLATAGGYTF
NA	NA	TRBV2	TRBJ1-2	TGTGCCAGCCTTGAAGGAGGAGGCCTTGACTACACCTTC	CASLEGGGLDYTF
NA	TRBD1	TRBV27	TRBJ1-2	TGTGCCAGCAGTTTACCGACAGGGGTCGGCTACACCTTC	CASSLPTGVGYTF
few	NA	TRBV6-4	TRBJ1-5	TGTGCCAGCAGTGAAGGACAGTCTAGTCAGCCCCAGCATTTT	CASSEGQSSQPQHF
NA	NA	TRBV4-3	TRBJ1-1	TGCGCCAGCAGCCAAGGCAGGGGAAGACAAGCTTTCTTT	CASSQGRGRQAFF